Here is one T cell receptor beta chain with its context. Its specificity is not known. The sample originates from a study of untreated major depressive disorder. General study results and limits: Compared with controls, depressed patients showed more TRBV05-01 (Vbeta 5.1) usage in CD4+ T cells.

Produced via immunoSEQ multiplex PCR; TCRdb's table is partial and in-frame only. The table shows 20,000 to 25,000 clones, with roughly 86% occurring only once. From germline, CDR1 is SGHRS and CDR2 YFSETQ. With 0 bases removed from V and 5 bases from J, the gap between germline ends came to 9 bases. This CDR3 has 15 amino acids. Every depressed patient was matched in pairs with a non-depressed control on sex, age, current smoking status and body mass index. Participants with major medical conditions, Axis I/II comorbidities, regular medication or illicit drug use were excluded. This TCR derives from a woman in her thirties in good health. This chain links TRBV5-1 with TRBJ1-6; D uncertain. Specimen: CD4+ T cells from PBMCs. In DNA form, the CDR3 reads TGCGCCAGCAGCTTGGAAACGCCTAATAATTCACCCCTCCACTTT. Encoded protein: CASSLETPNNSPLHF.